This T cell receptor beta chain is drawn from a study of OX40 agonist ivuxolimab in advanced cancers. A note on the overall study: Ivuxolimab was an agonistic, fully human IgG2 monoclonal antibody directed against OX40 (CD134), a costimulatory receptor. The monotherapy dose-escalation portion (N ≈ 57 patients) of the phase I ivuxolimab trial is reported in the paper. The dose-escalation cohort was about 83% male with a mean age of approximately 59 years, ranging from 23 to 79. Partial responses occurred in three dose-escalation patients: two with cutaneous melanoma and one with hepatocellular carcinoma. The purpose of peripheral TCRbeta sequencing was to test whether ivuxolimab changed TCR sequence diversity and led to clonal T-cell expansion. Of the approximately 50 patients in dose escalation, 19 had hepatocellular carcinoma, about 15 had melanoma, 9 had renal cell carcinoma and 9 had head and neck cancer. Prior anti-PD-1, anti-PD-L1 or anti-CTLA-4 therapy was permitted, and approximately 42% of dose-escalation patients had received checkpoint inhibitors. Intravenous ivuxolimab was administered to patients every 2 weeks at six dose levels: 0.01, 0.1, 0.3, 1.5, 3 and 10 mg/kg.

Points the paper makes about the study in general: Antigen specificity was not determined for the clonally expanded peripheral T cells. At doses of 0.1 to 3.0 mg/kg, clonal expansion of both CD4+ and CD8+ blood T cells was observed from baseline to week 6. On average, CD8+ T cells showed more expanded clones than CD4+ T cells after ivuxolimab. Low levels of normalized T-cell clonal expansion were also seen in some nonresponding patients. In the 0.1-3.0 mg/kg groups, partial responders had among the lowest normalized peripheral clonal expansion, particularly in CD8+ T cells.

To sequence the TCRbeta CDR3 region, genomic DNA was isolated from the sorted cells. The immunoSEQ Assay was used for sequencing of TCRbeta CDR3 regions. Imported from immuneACCESS, the table was reduced by TCRdb to in-frame sequences with V and J called. These copies leave out some clones; in studies compared against another copy, an unresolved V gene accounts for under half, and the cause of the remainder is not known. For this sample there are 25,000 to 35,000 clones; more than 85% appear just once. Jointly, the top ten make up roughly 15% of the sample. Patients with a history of autoimmune disease or receiving systemic immunosuppression were excluded from the trial. In every dose cohort, peripheral blood was drawn for TCR sequencing at baseline, cycle 4 day 1, and cycle 7 day 1. The samples were taken from a phase I, first-in-human, multicenter, open-label dose-escalation trial of ivuxolimab. Adults with locally advanced or metastatic melanoma, renal cell carcinoma, hepatocellular carcinoma or head and neck squamous cell carcinoma were enrolled in the trial. Before TCR sequencing, CD4+ T cells and CD8+ T cells from peripheral blood were sorted into separate populations.

From the cysteine up to the phenylalanine, the CDR3 has a length of 15 residues. The read is trimmed to its CDR3 DNA, 45 bases read in frame from base 1. V is trimmed back by 4 bases and J by 5 bases, and the junction contains 7 bases that no gene match accounts for. The germline V gene provides CDR1 SGHAT and CDR2 FQNNGV. This clone was picked up one time. No antigen is known for it. Per-base quality was not reported, and no clone a single base away is much larger than it. The TCR originated in an adult with an advanced solid tumor such as melanoma, head and neck, liver or kidney cancer. The rearrangement joined TRBV11-2 to TRBJ2-7, with TRBD2 identical over 11 junction bases. The sample in question was CD4+ or CD8+ T cells sorted from blood, obtained in a trial of the OX40 agonist ivuxolimab. The CDR3 reads as follows: CASSYTSGSFDEQYF. The DNA reads TGTGCCAGCAGCTACACTAGCGGGAGTTTCGACGAGCAGTACTTC.